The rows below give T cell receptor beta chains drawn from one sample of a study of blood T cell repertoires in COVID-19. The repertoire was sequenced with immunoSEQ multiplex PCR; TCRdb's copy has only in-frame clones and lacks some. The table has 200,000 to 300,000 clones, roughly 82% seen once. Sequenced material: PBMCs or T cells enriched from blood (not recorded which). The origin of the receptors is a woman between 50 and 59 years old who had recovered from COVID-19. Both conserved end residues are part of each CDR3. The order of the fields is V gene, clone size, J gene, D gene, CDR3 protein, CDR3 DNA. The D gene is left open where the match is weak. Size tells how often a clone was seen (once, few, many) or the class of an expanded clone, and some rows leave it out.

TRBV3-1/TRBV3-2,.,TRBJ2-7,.,CASSLGTPYEQYF,TGTGCCAGCAGCCTGGGCACTCCGTACGAGCAGTACTTC
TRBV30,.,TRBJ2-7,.,CAWSRDYEQYF,TGTGCCTGGTCCAGGGACTACGAGCAGTACTTC
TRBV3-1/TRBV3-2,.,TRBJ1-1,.,CASSTATEAFF,TGTGCCAGCAGTACAGCCACTGAAGCTTTCTTT
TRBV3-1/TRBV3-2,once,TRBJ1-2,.,CASSQENTDYGYTF,TGTGCCAGCAGCCAAGAAAACACCGACTATGGCTACACCTTC
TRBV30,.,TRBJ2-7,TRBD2,CAWSVGTSGGLGYEQYF,TGTGCCTGGAGTGTGGGGACTAGCGGGGGGTTGGGCTACGAGCAGTACTTC
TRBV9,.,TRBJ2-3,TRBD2,CASSVEAAGTTDTQYF,TGTGCCAGCAGCGTAGAGGCAGCGGGAACCACAGATACGCAGTATTTT
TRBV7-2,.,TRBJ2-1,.,CASSSRGGLNEQFF,TGTGCCAGCAGCTCTAGGGGGGGACTCAATGAGCAGTTCTTC
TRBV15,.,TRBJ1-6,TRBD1,CATSGRDSYNSPLHF,TGTGCCACCAGCGGCCGGGACAGCTATAATTCACCCCTCCACTTT
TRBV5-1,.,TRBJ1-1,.,CASKLQGSNTEAFF,TGCGCCAGCAAACTACAGGGATCTAACACTGAAGCTTTCTTT
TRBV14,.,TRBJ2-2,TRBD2,CASRKVVAGNTGELFF,TGTGCCAGCAGAAAGGTGGTAGCGGGGAACACCGGGGAGCTGTTTTTT
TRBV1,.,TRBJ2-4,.,CTSSQLTLRATLLRAKNIQYF,TGCACCAGCAGCCAACTAACCCTGAGGGCTACCCTCTTGAGGGCCAAAAACATTCAGTACTTC
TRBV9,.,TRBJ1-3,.,CASSVDGRATSGNTIYF,TGTGCCAGCAGCGTAGACGGCAGGGCGACCTCTGGAAACACCATATATTTT
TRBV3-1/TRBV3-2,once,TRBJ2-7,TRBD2,CASSPARGVYEQYF,TGTGCCAGCAGCCCCGCACGGGGGGTTTACGAGCAGTACTTC
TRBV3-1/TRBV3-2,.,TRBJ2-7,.,CASSPPNSGSYEQYF,TGTGCCAGCAGCCCCCCAAACAGCGGTTCCTACGAGCAGTACTTC
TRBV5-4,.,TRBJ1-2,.,CASGLRGYGYTF,TGTGCCAGTGGGTTACGGGGCTATGGCTACACCTTC
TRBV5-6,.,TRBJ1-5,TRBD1,CASSFSDRVGNQPQHF,TGTGCCAGCAGCTTCTCAGACAGGGTTGGCAATCAGCCCCAGCATTTT
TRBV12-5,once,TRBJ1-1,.,CASGLGQINTEAFF,TGTGCTAGTGGTTTAGGACAAATTAACACTGAAGCTTTCTTT
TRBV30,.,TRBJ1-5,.,CAWTKTGLSNQPQHF,TGTGCCTGGACCAAGACAGGTCTTAGCAATCAGCCCCAGCATTTT
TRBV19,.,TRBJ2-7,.,CASSVDRNTYEQYF,TGTGCCAGTAGTGTAGACAGGAATACCTACGAGCAGTACTTC
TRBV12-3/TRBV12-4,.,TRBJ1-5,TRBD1,CATAQGNQPQHF,TGTGCCACCGCACAGGGGAATCAGCCCCAGCATTTT
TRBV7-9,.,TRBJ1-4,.,CASSLEWAEKLFF,TGTGCCAGCAGCTTAGAGTGGGCGGAAAAACTGTTTTTT
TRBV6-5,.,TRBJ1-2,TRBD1,CASRGTVLFNYGYTF,TGTGCCAGCAGGGGGACAGTCCTATTTAACTATGGCTACACCTTC
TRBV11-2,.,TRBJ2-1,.,CASSPLAGSSYNEQFF,TGTGCCAGCAGCCCCCTTGCGGGGAGCTCCTACAATGAGCAGTTCTTC
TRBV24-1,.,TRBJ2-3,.,CATSGPSDTQYF,TGTGCCACCAGCGGTCCTTCAGATACGCAGTATTTT
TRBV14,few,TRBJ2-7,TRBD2,CASSQIAGPITYEQYF,TGTGCCAGCAGCCAGATAGCGGGTCCTATCACCTACGAGCAGTACTTC
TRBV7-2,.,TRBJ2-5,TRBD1,CASSLVGQGARQETQYF,TGTGCCAGCAGCTTAGTGGGACAGGGGGCCCGGCAAGAGACCCAGTACTTC
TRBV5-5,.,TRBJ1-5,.,CASSSDRSNQPQHF,TGTGCCAGCAGCAGCGACAGGAGCAATCAGCCCCAGCATTTT
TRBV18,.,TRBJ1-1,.,CASSPRDLNTEAFF,TGTGCCAGCTCACCCCGGGACTTGAACACTGAAGCTTTCTTT
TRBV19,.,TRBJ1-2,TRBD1,CASSTDRVGYTF,TGTGCCAGTAGTACGGACAGGGTTGGCTACACCTTC
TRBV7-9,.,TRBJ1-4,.,CASSLGGADEKLFF,TGTGCCAGCAGCTTGGGCGGGGCCGATGAAAAACTGTTTTTT
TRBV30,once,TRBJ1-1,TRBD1,CAWNSGQGAEPYTEAFF,TGTGCCTGGAATTCGGGACAGGGGGCGGAACCGTACACTGAAGCTTTCTTT
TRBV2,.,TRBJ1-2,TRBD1,CASSRDRGGYGYTF,TGTGCCAGCAGTCGGGACAGGGGGGGCTATGGCTACACCTTC
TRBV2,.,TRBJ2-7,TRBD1,CASSGQGLSVHEQYF,TGTGCCAGCAGCGGACAGGGGCTGTCTGTCCACGAGCAGTACTTC
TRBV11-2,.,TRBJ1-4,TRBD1,CASSLTGTGTEKLFF,TGTGCCAGCAGCCTCACCGGGACAGGTACTGAAAAACTGTTTTTT
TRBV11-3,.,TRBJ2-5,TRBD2,CASSSGTSGGAGETQYF,TGTGCCAGCAGCTCAGGGACTAGCGGGGGCGCGGGAGAGACCCAGTACTTC
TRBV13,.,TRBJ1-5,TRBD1,CASSPGQGARGPQHF,TGTGCCAGCAGCCCCGGGCAGGGGGCCAGGGGGCCCCAGCATTTT
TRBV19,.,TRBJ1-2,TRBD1,CASIGRPGDRNYGYTF,TGTGCCAGTATTGGACGTCCCGGGGACAGAAACTATGGCTACACCTTC
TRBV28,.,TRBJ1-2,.,CATQGFGYTF,TGTGCCACGCAGGGGTTTGGCTACACCTTC
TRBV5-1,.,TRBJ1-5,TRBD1,CASSLGQGPNQPQHF,TGCGCCAGCAGCCTCGGACAGGGACCCAATCAGCCCCAGCATTTT
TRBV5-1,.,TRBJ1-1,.,CASHLSQGGTEAFF,TGCGCCAGTCATCTTTCACAGGGAGGGACTGAAGCTTTCTTT